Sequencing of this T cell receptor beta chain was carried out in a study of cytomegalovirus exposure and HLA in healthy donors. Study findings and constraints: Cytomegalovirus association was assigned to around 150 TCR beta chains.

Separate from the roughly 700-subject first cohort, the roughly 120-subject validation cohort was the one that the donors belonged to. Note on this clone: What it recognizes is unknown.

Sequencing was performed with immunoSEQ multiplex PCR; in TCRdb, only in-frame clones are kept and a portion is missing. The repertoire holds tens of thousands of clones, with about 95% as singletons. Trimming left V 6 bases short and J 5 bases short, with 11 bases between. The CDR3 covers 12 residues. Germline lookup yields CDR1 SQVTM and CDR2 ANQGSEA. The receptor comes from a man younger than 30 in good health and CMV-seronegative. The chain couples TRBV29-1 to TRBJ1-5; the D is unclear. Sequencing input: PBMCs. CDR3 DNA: TGCAGCGTAGGCAACAGTGATCAGCCCCAGCATTTT. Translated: CSVGNSDQPQHF.